The present entry profiles one T cell receptor (beta chain) with its context. The data are from a study of OX40 agonist ivuxolimab in advanced cancers. Turning to the study itself: The patients' treatment was ivuxolimab, an agonistic anti-OX40 (CD134) antibody. Among those enrolled, mean age was around 60 years (range roughly 23 to 85) and about 79% were male.

Using immunoSEQ multiplex PCR, the repertoire was profiled, and TCRdb retains in-frame clones only, with some absent. The table includes several thousand clones, 94% detected once. Blood specimens came from baseline, cycle 4 day 1, and cycle 7 day 1. The ends were cut back, 1 base at V and 1 base at J, with 13 bases in the middle. This CDR3 comprises 17 residues. CDR1 and CDR2 from the germline V gene are LGHNA and YNFKEQ. This sequence was found in an adult with an advanced solid tumor such as melanoma, head and neck, liver or kidney cancer. The sample consisted of CD4+ or CD8+ T cells sorted from blood, taken in a trial of the OX40 agonist ivuxolimab. V is TRBV4-2 and J is TRBJ2-2; D is possibly TRBD2 (6 bases). Here the CDR3 reads CASSQVIRSGNTGELFF. The CDR3 DNA reads TGTGCCAGCAGCCAAGTAATTCGTAGCGGGAACACCGGGGAGCTGTTTTTT.